One sample yielded the 30 T cell receptor beta chains listed below, sequenced in a study of T cells in localized non-small cell lung cancer. The repertoire was sequenced with immunoSEQ multiplex PCR; TCRdb's copy has only in-frame clones and lacks some. Among about 61,000 clones, around 90% were seen once, and the ten largest hold approximately 22%. This specimen was peripheral blood, taken before any cancer treatment. The receptors shown here come from a man aged 35 to 69 with stage I squamous cell lung carcinoma.

The CDR3 sequence: CASSFTTGVRLEQFF. The CDR3 DNA reads as TGTGCCAGCAGCTTCACGACAGGGGTAAGGTTGGAGCAGTTCTTC. This chain links TRBV7-2 with TRBJ2-1, with 8 nucleotides matching TRBD1. CDR1 and CDR2 (germline): SGHTA, FQGNSA. V trimming: 3 bases; J trimming: 10 bases; junction bases outside the gene matches: 11. The CDR3 loop spans 15 amino acids.

J is TRBJ1-2 and V is TRBV28; 7 positions match TRBD1. The CDR3 runs to 15 residues. Germline CDR1 and CDR2: MDHEN and SYDVKM. V was clipped by 4 bases and J by 4 bases; unmatched bases: 9. The CDR3 coding sequence is TGTGCCAGCAGTTCCTCCAGGGGGAGAGGCTATGGCTACACCTTC. This encodes CASSSSRGRGYGYTF.

The chain couples TRBV7-3 to TRBJ2-7; D unclear. V was trimmed by 2 bases and J by 3 bases, leaving 8 bases between them. The CDR3 is 13 amino acids. CDR1 is SGHTA, CDR2 FQGTGA, per germline. The CDR3 protein is CASSLGQLYEQYF. In DNA, the CDR3 is TGTGCCAGCAGCTTAGGGCAGCTCTACGAGCAGTACTTC.

This clone came up once. The rearrangement uses TRBV18 and TRBJ2-7, with 11 bases fitting TRBD2. Germline CDR1 KGHSH, CDR2 LQKENI. Germline trimming cut 0 bases from V and 0 bases from J; bases unmatched to any gene: 7. The CDR3 has 18 amino acids. The CDR3 spells CASSPPIRLAGISYEQYF. In DNA form, the CDR3 reads TGTGCCAGCTCACCACCTATACGACTAGCGGGAATCTCCTACGAGCAGTACTTC.

The V call is TRBV11-2, the J call TRBJ2-7; D might be TRBD1 (5 bases). V lost 1 base to trimming and J lost 2 bases, with 12 bases between them. This CDR3 has 15 residues. Germline V gives CDR1 SGHAT, CDR2 FQNNGV. The CDR3 protein is CASSLGLGRAYEQYF. CDR3 nucleotides: TGTGCCAGCAGCTTAGGGCTAGGCAGGGCCTACGAGCAGTACTTC.

Concerning this clone: At one end the junction does not follow the germline gene, possibly because of a read error. This sequence joins TRBV7-7 and TRBJ2-2, with 10 bases lining up with TRBD2. The CDR3 contains 16 residues. Germline-derived CDR1 and CDR2 are SSHAT and FNYEAQ (reference sequence). The CDR3 DNA reads as TGTGCTAGCAGCTTAGGACTAGCGGCGAACACCGGGGAGCTGTTTTTT. Its protein is CASSLGLAANTGELFF.

This chain joins TRBV28 and TRBJ2-7; tentatively, D is TRBD1 (6 bases). There are 12 residues in the CDR3. From germline, CDR1 is MDHEN and CDR2 SYDVKM. V lost 5 bases and J lost 12, with 17 bases in between. The CDR3 DNA reads TGTGCCAGCAGTCCACAAGGACAGCAGCTGTACTTC. Translating it yields CASSPQGQQLYF.

The chain couples TRBV5-1 to TRBJ2-7; the match to TRBD1 covers 10 bases. The V gene's germline CDR1 is SGHRS and CDR2 YFSETQ. This CDR3 has 15 residues. J lost 1 base, V lost 4 bases, and 5 bases had no gene match. The CDR3: CASSRDRGLSYEQYF. CDR3 nucleotide sequence: TGCGCCAGCAGCCGGGACAGGGGTTTATCCTACGAGCAGTACTTC.

The chain couples TRBV18 to TRBJ2-3; D is unclear. Germline loops: CDR1 KGHSH, CDR2 LQKENI. V lost 5 bases, J lost 2 bases, and 11 bases lay in between. CDR3 size: 14 residues. This CDR3 reads CASSDDIHTDTQYF. The CDR3 coding sequence is TGTGCCAGCTCAGATGACATACACACAGATACGCAGTATTTT.

This clone was recorded once. V gene TRBV11-2 combines with J gene TRBJ2-1; 8 bases fit TRBD2. The junction had 14 bases not matched to a gene; V was cut back by 0 bases and J by 7 bases. CDR1 and CDR2 (germline): SGHAT, FQNNGV. CDR3 length: 18 amino acids. CDR3: CASSLETPGAGVSNEQFF. Written as DNA, the CDR3 is TGTGCCAGCAGCTTAGAAACCCCAGGAGCGGGAGTCTCGAATGAGCAGTTCTTC.

CDR3 coding DNA: TGTGCCAGCAGCCAATCACGGGCCCGCTCCTACGAGCAGTACTTC. It translates to CASSQSRARSYEQYF. The chain carries TRBV5-4 and TRBJ2-7; no reliable D call. The V gene's germline CDR1 is SGHNT and CDR2 YYREEE (reference sequence). The CDR3 is 15 residues long. V dropped 4 bases and J dropped 0 bases, with 14 bases sitting between them.

The chain uses TRBV11-2 and TRBJ1-1; maybe TRBD1 (5 bases). Germline CDR1 and CDR2: SGHAT and FQNNGV. V was shortened by 7 bases and J by 6 bases, with 27 bases between the two germline ends. The CDR3 runs to 17 residues. CDR3 in DNA: TGTGCCAGCACTAATCTCCCTCAAGACAGCTCGGGCGCTGAAGCTTTCTTT. It is translated as CASTNLPQDSSGAEAFF. The whole variable domain, filled in from reference TRBV11-2 and TRBJ1-1, reads EAGVAQSPRYKIIEKRQSVAFWCNPISGHATLYWYQQILGQGPKLLIQFQNNGVVDDSQLPKDRFSAERLKGVDSTLKIQPAKLEDSAVYLCASTNLPQDSSGAEAFFGQGTRLTVV.

This CDR3 reads CASSHPRQADDLHEQFF. Written as DNA, the CDR3 is TGCGCCAGCAGCCACCCTAGACAGGCCGACGATTTGCATGAGCAGTTCTTC. The rearrangement links TRBV4-3 to TRBJ2-1, with D possibly being TRBD1 (6 bases). The V gene lost 3 bases and the J gene lost 8 bases, with 23 bases spanning the gap. This CDR3 has 17 amino acids. Germline CDR1 and CDR2: LGHNA and YSLEER.

The rearrangement uses TRBV10-3 and TRBJ2-1; 15 bases fit TRBD2. CDR1 and CDR2 from the germline V gene are ENHRY and SYGVKD. The CDR3 contains 15 residues. Trimming removed 6 bases from V and 7 bases from J; junction bases left unmatched: 4. CDR3 sequence: CAISFGLAGGNEQFF. The CDR3 DNA reads as TGTGCCATCAGCTTCGGACTAGCGGGAGGGAATGAGCAGTTCTTC.

The rearrangement joins TRBV28 to TRBJ1-4, with TRBD1 matching 10 bases. CDR1 and CDR2 from the germline V gene are MDHEN and SYDVKM. V lost 3 bases and J lost 2; bases outside the gene matches: 6. The CDR3 has 17 amino acids. The CDR3 protein is CASSLGQGSLTNEKLFF. CDR3 nucleotide sequence: TGTGCCAGCAGTTTGGGACAGGGGTCATTGACTAATGAAAAACTGTTTTTT.

The chain links TRBV28 to TRBJ2-2, with 8 bases aligning to TRBD2. The V gene's germline CDR1 is MDHEN and CDR2 SYDVKM. The J segment lost 5 bases and the V segment lost 6 bases, leaving 11 bases of the junction unmatched. The CDR3 has 16 amino acids. In DNA form, the CDR3 reads TGTGCCAGCAGGAGCTCCGGGAGGGGTAGGACCGGGGAGCTGTTTTTT. It yields the protein CASRSSGRGRTGELFF.

V and J are TRBV19 and TRBJ2-2; D ambiguous. There are 14 residues in the CDR3. V was trimmed by 6 bases and J by 5 bases, leaving 13 bases between them. The germline V gene has CDR1 LNHDA and CDR2 SQIVND (reference sequence). The CDR3 loop is CASRFQVGTGELFF. The DNA for the CDR3 is TGTGCCAGTAGGTTCCAGGTGGGGACCGGGGAGCTGTTTTTT.

J is TRBJ1-2 and V is TRBV29-1; 11 nucleotides align to TRBD1. The CDR3 consists of 15 residues. The V and J ends lost 3 bases and 8 bases, in that order; junction bases with no gene match: 11. Germline CDR1 reads SQVTM; CDR2 reads ANQGSEA. CDR3 coding DNA: TGCAGCGTTGAGATAATAGGACAGGGGGCGAACGGCTACACCTTC. This translates into CSVEIIGQGANGYTF.

This chain connects TRBV14 to TRBJ2-3, with 7 bases matching TRBD1. Germline trimming cut 4 bases from V and 2 bases from J; bases unmatched to any gene: 9. CDR1 is SGHDN and CDR2 is FVKESK in the germline V gene. The CDR3 runs 16 residues. The CDR3 loop reads CASSLRDSHSTDTQYF. CDR3 nucleotide sequence: TGTGCCAGCAGCCTTCGGGACAGCCACTCCACAGATACGCAGTATTTT.

This clone was seen once. The gene calls are TRBV6-6 and TRBJ2-7; D not resolved. This CDR3 comprises 13 residues. The V gene lost 9 bases and the J gene lost 0 bases, with 12 bases spanning the gap. Germline V lookup: CDR1 MNHNY, CDR2 SVGAGI (reference sequence). The CDR3 DNA reads TGTGCCAGTTGCCGAGCCGGCTCCTACGAGCAGTACTTC. Translated, it gives CASCRAGSYEQYF.

The chain recombines TRBV30 with TRBJ2-5, with 7 bases lining up with TRBD2. V shed 4 bases and J 4 bases; nucleotides not matched to a gene: 3. The CDR3 has 12 residues. CDR1 and CDR2 from the germline V gene are GTSNPN and SVGIG (reference sequence). This CDR3 is CAWKRGGETQYF. DNA for the CDR3: TGTGCCTGGAAGCGGGGAGGAGAGACCCAGTACTTC.

A remark on this clone: The same CDR3 arises from other DNA sequences in this sample as well. The CDR3 sequence is CASSPRTSGSSYNEQFF. The CDR3 DNA reads TGTGCCAGCTCACCAAGGACTAGCGGGAGCTCCTACAATGAGCAGTTCTTC. The chain is built from TRBV18 and TRBJ2-1; 13 bases align to TRBD2. With V trimmed by 2 bases and J by 0 bases, 1 base remained unmatched. Germline values: CDR1 KGHSH, CDR2 LQKENI. The CDR3 has 17 amino acids.

J is TRBJ1-3 and V is TRBV28; TRBD1 might be the D (5 bases). V shed 1 base and J shed 2 bases, with 12 bases lying between them. This CDR3 is 16 amino acids long. Germline-derived CDR1 and CDR2 are MDHEN and SYDVKM. This CDR3 is CASSLFGGRAGNTIYF. The DNA of the CDR3 is TGTGCCAGCAGTTTATTTGGGGGAAGGGCTGGAAACACCATATATTTT. Drawing the rest from reference TRBV28 and TRBJ1-3, the complete variable domain is DVKVTQSSRYLVKRTGEKVFLECVQDMDHENMFWYRQDPGLGLRLIYFSYDVKMKEKGDIPEGYSVSREKKERFSLILESASTNQTSMYLCASSLFGGRAGNTIYFGEGSWLTVV.

This CDR3 is CASSFSAANEKLFF. DNA of the CDR3: TGTGCCAGCAGCTTCTCAGCAGCTAATGAAAAACTGTTTTTT. The rearrangement uses TRBV7-2 and TRBJ1-4, with no clear D. Trimming left V 3 bases short and J 3 bases short, with 8 bases between. From germline, CDR1 is SGHTA and CDR2 FQGNSA. The length of the CDR3 is 14 residues.

V usage is TRBV28 and J usage is TRBJ1-5, with 12 positions matching TRBD1. This CDR3 region has 16 residues. CDR1 and CDR2 from the germline V gene are MDHEN and SYDVKM. After removal of 5 bases from V and 7 bases from J, the junction contained 9 bases not matched to a gene. The CDR3 DNA follows: TGTGCCAGCAGTCCGGGGACAGGGGGCAGTTGGCAGCCCCAGCATTTT. As protein: CASSPGTGGSWQPQHF.

The chain has TRBV28 and TRBJ2-5; no clear D. The germline V gene has CDR1 MDHEN and CDR2 SYDVKM. This CDR3 contains 14 residues. Trimming pared 4 bases from V and 1 base from J, leaving 10 bases between. CDR3 residues: CASSYQESQETQYF. In DNA form, the CDR3 reads TGTGCCAGCAGTTATCAGGAGTCCCAAGAGACCCAGTACTTC.

DNA of the CDR3: TGTGCCAGCAGCGATCGGACCGGGACCAAAGAGACCCAGTACTTC. Translation gives CASSDRTGTKETQYF. The chain combines TRBV7-9 with TRBJ2-5; D could derive from TRBD1 or TRBD2 (5 bases each). Trimming shortened V by 5 bases and J by 3 bases, and 16 bases separated the two germline ends. This CDR3 region has 15 residues. Germline V gene lookup returns CDR1 SEHNR and CDR2 FQNEAQ (reference sequence).

V gene TRBV4-3 combines with J gene TRBJ1-1; D is unresolved. The length of the CDR3 is 16 residues. CDR1 and CDR2 from the germline V gene are LGHNA and YSLEER. V gave up 0 bases and J gave up 3 bases, with 14 bases separating them. The CDR3 bases are TGCGCCAGCAGCCAAGATCCGGGGTGGGGTGACACTGAAGCTTTCTTT. Translated, it gives CASSQDPGWGDTEAFF.

This clone showed up just once. The rearrangement joins TRBV28 to TRBJ2-3; 11 positions match TRBD2. Germline trimming cut 3 bases from V and 6 bases from J; bases unmatched to any gene: 5. The germline V gene has CDR1 MDHEN and CDR2 SYDVKM. CDR3 length equals 15 residues. CDR3 nucleotides: TGTGCCAGCAGTTTTGGGACTAGCGGACGGGATACGCAGTATTTT. It translates to CASSFGTSGRDTQYF.

The V and J genes are TRBV7-2 and TRBJ1-2; no firm D call. V dropped 2 bases and J dropped 6 bases, with 13 bases sitting between them. Germline loops: CDR1 SGHTA, CDR2 FQGNSA. The CDR3 totals 14 residues. This CDR3 reads CASSLTAAGDGYTF. For the CDR3, the DNA is TGTGCCAGCAGCTTAACTGCAGCAGGTGATGGCTACACCTTC.